The clone carrying this T cell receptor (beta chain) was seen a handful of times. Its antigen is still unknown. The data were taken from a study of early T cells in non-severe SARS-CoV-2 infection. General study results and limits: Clonotype matching in VDJdb favored anti-spike CD8 responses and did not capture private and CD4 specificities.

In TCRdb, the 5' RACE reads were re-called with MiXCR into one record per CDR3 protein. Of 40,000 or so distinct CDR3 sequences listed, 5.4% are singletons. The clonotype comes from an adult who was a healthcare worker with PCR-confirmed SARS-CoV-2 infection or an uninfected control (not recorded which). The sample consisted of whole blood, taken at baseline.

CDR3 sequence reads: CASSGQGYEQYF. The CDR3 bases are TGCGCCAGCAGCGGACAGGGCTACGAGCAGTACTTC. The rearrangement uses TRBV5-1 and TRBJ2-7; TRBD1 agrees at 8 bases. Per germline, CDR1 SGHRS and CDR2 YFSETQ. The CDR3 length is 12 residues. Unmatched junction bases numbered 0, after V lost 4 bases and J lost 3 bases. Complete variable domain (other parts from reference TRBV5-1 and TRBJ2-7): KAGVTQTPRYLIKTRGQQVTLSCSPISGHRSVSWYQQTPGQGLQFLFEYFSETQRNKGNFPGRFSGRQFSNSRSEMNVSTLELGDSALYLCASSGQGYEQYFGPGTRLTVT.